The 28 T cell receptor beta chains given below trace back to one sample, sequenced in a study of shared clonotypes between healthy human individuals. Assay used: immunoSEQ multiplex PCR; TCRdb lists only in-frame clones, some missing. The sample includes about 380,000 clones, 96% seen only once; the top ten take 0.32%. Sequencing was done on a sample of memory CD8+ T cells sorted from blood. Subset here: CD45RO+ cells pooled with CCR7-negative TemRA cells. The receptors derive from a man younger than 40 in good health.

This clone came up once. V and J are TRBV30 and TRBJ2-1, with 9 bases lining up with TRBD1. V dropped 2 bases and J dropped 5; count of bases not matched to a gene: 4. The CDR3 sequence is 14 residues long. Germline loops: CDR1 GTSNPN, CDR2 SVGIG (reference sequence). The chain's CDR3 is CAWSKGDRDNEQFF. In DNA, the CDR3 is TGTGCCTGGAGTAAAGGGGACAGGGACAATGAGCAGTTCTTC. Full variable domain (rest looked up from reference TRBV30 and TRBJ2-1): SQTIHQWPATLVQPVGSPLSLECTVEGTSNPNLYWYRQAAGRGLQLLFYSVGIGQISSEVPQNLSASRPQDRQFILSSKKLLLSDSGFYLCAWSKGDRDNEQFFGPGTRLTVL.

With respect to this clone: This sample includes further DNA sequences coding for the same CDR3. V and J are TRBV7-8 and TRBJ2-7; the D gene is possibly TRBD2 (5 bases). The germline V gene encodes CDR1 SGHVS and CDR2 FQNEAQ. This CDR3 is built from 14 residues. Trimming shortened V by 3 bases and J by 0 bases, and 9 bases separated the two germline ends. The CDR3 region is CASSFSGSSYEQYF. DNA for the CDR3: TGTGCCAGCAGCTTTTCGGGATCCTCCTACGAGCAGTACTTC.

CDR3 in amino acids: CASAVPRAPNYGYTF. CDR3 coding DNA: TGTGCCAGCGCCGTCCCGAGGGCACCCAACTATGGCTACACCTTC. The chain employs TRBV6-6 and TRBJ1-2; no definite D call. Per the germline V gene, CDR1 is MNHNY and CDR2 is SVGAGI (reference sequence). The length of the CDR3 is 15 residues. Trimming removed 8 bases at V and 2 bases at J, with 18 bases between.

The chain joins TRBV30 to TRBJ2-1; D gene unclear. The CDR3 is 14 residues long. Germline V CDR1 and CDR2: GTSNPN, SVGIG (reference sequence). Trimming stripped 1 base from V and 0 bases from J, with 7 bases between. For the CDR3, the DNA is TGTGCCTGGAGTGGACTTACCTCCTACAATGAGCAGTTCTTC. This sequence encodes CAWSGLTSYNEQFF.

The V and J genes are TRBV6-4 and TRBJ2-7; 10 nucleotides align to TRBD2. V gave up 0 bases and J gave up 2 bases; unmatched junction bases: 19. The CDR3 consists of 21 residues. Germline assignment: CDR1 MRHNA and CDR2 SNTAGT. In nucleotides, the CDR3 is TGTGCCAGCAGTGACTCGAGGTCATCGGGTTTCAGCGGGAGGGCCGCCTACGAGCAGTACTTC. Translation: CASSDSRSSGFSGRAAYEQYF.

The chain uses TRBV5-1 and TRBJ2-1; no firm D call. This CDR3 region has 15 residues. CDR1 SGHRS and CDR2 YFSETQ come from the germline V gene. V gave up 4 bases and J gave up 4 bases, with 15 bases separating them. CDR3 loop: CASSQIPTEYNEQFF. The CDR3, as DNA: TGCGCCAGCAGCCAGATCCCAACCGAATACAATGAGCAGTTCTTC.

The rearrangement joins TRBV30 to TRBJ2-7; 9 positions agree with TRBD2. V lost 0 bases to trimming and J lost 2 bases; unmatched junction nucleotides: 2. CDR1 is GTSNPN and CDR2 is SVGIG in the germline V gene (reference sequence). CDR3 length: 14 amino acids. CDR3 nucleotides: TGTGCCTGGAGTGTAGCTAGCGGGGCCTACGAGCAGTACTTC. Protein sequence: CAWSVASGAYEQYF.

The chain employs TRBV6-1 and TRBJ2-5; possibly TRBD2 for D (7 bases). V shed 3 bases and J shed 4 bases, with 12 bases lying between them. The CDR3 runs 14 residues. The germline CDR1 and CDR2 sequences are MNHNS and SASEGT. CDR3 bases: TGTGCCAGCAGTGACGGGGGGCTGAGAGAGACCCAGTACTTC. This gives the protein CASSDGGLRETQYF.

The rearrangement joins TRBV5-1 to TRBJ2-7; TRBD2 might be the D (6 bases). V was cut by 4 bases and J by 2 bases, with 19 bases left in between. Germline assignment: CDR1 SGHRS and CDR2 YFSETQ. The CDR3 runs to 16 residues. The CDR3 nucleotides read TGCGCCAGCAGCCCGTTGAAACCCGGGACTCCCTACGAGCAGTACTTC. Protein: CASSPLKPGTPYEQYF.

The V gene is TRBV5-1, the J gene TRBJ1-4, with a possible D match to TRBD1 (6 bases). Germline values: CDR1 SGHRS, CDR2 YFSETQ. V was shortened by 0 bases and J by 2 bases, with 8 bases between the two germline ends. The CDR3 covers 15 residues. In DNA, the CDR3 is TGCGCCAGCAGCTTGGCAGGGGCCACTAATGAAAAACTGTTTTTT. Its translation is CASSLAGATNEKLFF.

The chain is built from TRBV27 and TRBJ2-1; 10 bases line up with TRBD2. CDR1 is MNHEY, CDR2 SMNVEV, per germline (reference sequence). The trim removed 3 bases at V and 9 bases at J, leaving 2 bases unmatched. The CDR3 sequence is 13 residues long. CDR3 sequence: CASSFGLAAEQFF. CDR3 in DNA: TGTGCCAGCAGTTTTGGACTAGCGGCTGAGCAGTTCTTC.

The chain links TRBV6-6 to TRBJ1-6; D is unclear. Germline V gives CDR1 MNHNY, CDR2 SVGAGI (reference sequence). The V gene lost 2 bases and the J gene lost 14 bases, with 19 bases spanning the gap. This CDR3 is 15 amino acids long. Written as DNA, the CDR3 is TGTGCCAGCAGTTACCCCGAATCCCAGGCCCTGGCCCTCCACTTT. It yields the protein CASSYPESQALALHF.

CDR3 residues: CAWSGSSGRAKFF. The CDR3 nucleotides read TGTGCCTGGAGTGGTAGTAGCGGGAGGGCAAAGTTCTTC. The chain couples TRBV30 to TRBJ2-1; the match to TRBD2 covers 11 bases. Germline lookup yields CDR1 GTSNPN and CDR2 SVGIG (reference sequence). CDR3 length: 13 amino acids. The J segment lost 14 bases and the V segment lost 1 base, leaving 7 bases of the junction unmatched.

This rearrangement joins TRBV10-3 to TRBJ1-5; D may be TRBD1 (5 bases). The ends were cut back, 2 bases at V and 2 bases at J, with 10 bases in the middle. There are 15 residues in the CDR3. Per germline, CDR1 ENHRY and CDR2 SYGVKD. In DNA, the CDR3 is TGTGCCATCAGTGAGGGGGGTTTGGGCAATCAGCCCCAGCATTTT. Translated: CAISEGGLGNQPQHF.

The rearrangement joins TRBV11-2 to TRBJ1-5; TRBD1 aligns across 9 bases. CDR1 and CDR2 (germline): SGHAT, FQNNGV. J gave up 5 bases and V 6 bases, and 8 bases lay outside the gene matches. The length of the CDR3 is 15 residues. CDR3 region: CASSRDREGDQPQHF. For the CDR3, the DNA is TGTGCCAGCAGTCGGGACAGGGAAGGGGATCAGCCCCAGCATTTT.

The chain is built from TRBV11-2 and TRBJ2-1; either TRBD1 or TRBD2 may supply D (5 bases each). Per germline, CDR1 SGHAT and CDR2 FQNNGV. The CDR3 contains 14 residues. Between the trimmed V and J ends, which lost 1 base and 12 bases, there was a span of 16 bases. The chain's CDR3 is CASSLVKARGAQFF. CDR3 sequence (DNA): TGTGCCAGCAGCTTAGTAAAGGCGAGGGGCGCGCAGTTCTTC.

In its sample, this clone was seen a few times. This chain uses TRBV28 with TRBJ1-2; TRBD1 matches at 9 bases. Unmatched junction bases numbered 2, after V lost 7 bases and J lost 8 bases. Germline V gene data show CDR1 as MDHEN and CDR2 as SYDVKM. This CDR3 is built from 11 residues. The DNA for the CDR3 is TGTGCCAGCAACAGGGGGCGCGGCTACACCTTC. Its protein product is CASNRGRGYTF.

As DNA, the CDR3 is TGTGCCAGCAGTACAAACACTGAAGCTTTCTTT. Protein: CASSTNTEAFF. This sequence joins TRBV2 and TRBJ1-1; D gene uncertain. Germline assignment: CDR1 SNHLY and CDR2 FYNNEI. Trimming stripped 5 bases from V and 2 bases from J, with 3 bases between. The CDR3 runs to 11 residues.

The rearrangement joins TRBV5-4 to TRBJ1-2; D perhaps matches TRBD1 (5 bases). Germline CDR1 reads SGHNT; CDR2 reads YYREEE (reference sequence). V lost 2 bases to trimming and J lost 6 bases, with 11 bases between them. The CDR3 has 13 amino acids. CDR3 nucleotides: TGTGCCAGCAGCTTATCAGGGAGGAATGGCTACACCTTC. Amino acids: CASSLSGRNGYTF. The variable domain in full, with the rest retrieved from reference TRBV5-4 and TRBJ1-2, is ETGVTQSPTHLIKTRGQQVTLRCSSQSGHNTVSWYQQALGQGPQFIFQYYREEENGRGNFPPRFSGLQFPNYSSELNVNALELDDSALYLCASSLSGRNGYTFGSGTRLTVV.

V is TRBV19 and J is TRBJ2-3; TRBD2 matches at 8 bases. CDR3 length: 14 amino acids. J was trimmed by 4 bases and V by 4 bases; bases with no gene match: 4. The germline V gene has CDR1 LNHDA and CDR2 SQIVND (reference sequence). The CDR3 here is CASSKSGSPDTQYF. The CDR3 bases are TGTGCCAGTAGTAAGAGCGGGAGCCCAGATACGCAGTATTTT.

The chain is built from TRBV4-2 and TRBJ2-3, with 11 bases fitting TRBD1. CDR1 LGHNA and CDR2 YNFKEQ come from the germline V gene. The junction had 6 bases not matched to a gene; V was cut back by 0 bases and J by 4 bases. The CDR3 loop spans 17 amino acids. Here the CDR3 reads CASSQDFGTGGPDTQYF. For the CDR3, the DNA is TGTGCCAGCAGCCAAGACTTTGGGACAGGGGGTCCAGATACGCAGTATTTT.

The chain combines TRBV19 with TRBJ2-5, with D maybe TRBD1 (6 bases). V lost 6 bases, J lost 9 bases, and 23 bases lay in between. The length of the CDR3 is 15 residues. CDR1 LNHDA and CDR2 SQIVND come from the germline V gene (reference sequence). CDR3 in DNA: TGTGCCAGTAGACCCAAGGACAGCCCTTTAGGGTCCCAGTACTTC. Its protein product is CASRPKDSPLGSQYF.

Regarding this clone: This same CDR3 is encoded by further DNA sequences in the sample. The chain links TRBV18 to TRBJ1-5; TRBD1 is a possible D gene (5 bases). The CDR3 totals 12 residues. Germline V gene sequence: CDR1 KGHSH, CDR2 LQKENI. The V end lost 2 bases, the J end lost 7 bases, and 6 bases lay between the germline ends. The CDR3 bases are TGTGCCAGCTCACCAGGGGGGCAGCCCCAGCATTTT. It is translated as CASSPGGQPQHF.

V usage is TRBV30 and J usage is TRBJ2-5; possible D gene TRBD1, 5 bases. This CDR3 region has 13 residues. CDR1 and CDR2 (germline): GTSNPN, SVGIG (reference sequence). V was trimmed by 0 bases and J by 4 bases, leaving 9 bases between them. In DNA form, the CDR3 reads TGTGCCTGGAGTGTCAGGGATCGAGAGACCCAGTACTTC. This encodes CAWSVRDRETQYF.

As concerns this clone: A read error may produce the germline difference seen at one junction end. CDR3 coding DNA: TGTGCCAGTAGTGTAGACAGGGATCAGCCCCAGCATTTT. Its protein is CASSVDRDQPQHF. This chain links TRBV19 with TRBJ1-5; 7 bases map to TRBD1. CDR1 and CDR2 from the germline V gene are LNHDA and SQIVND (reference sequence). CDR3 length: 13 amino acids.

This clone is a singleton in its sample. The rearrangement joins TRBV28 to TRBJ1-2; D remains ambiguous. The CDR3 is 13 amino acids. Per germline, CDR1 MDHEN and CDR2 SYDVKM. The V end lost 6 bases, the J end lost 2 bases, and 10 bases lay between the germline ends. CDR3 coding DNA: TGTGCCAGCAGAAGTTACAGAAACTATGGCTACACCTTC. It is translated as CASRSYRNYGYTF.

This chain uses TRBV6-5 with TRBJ2-1; D might be TRBD2 (5 bases). Per the germline V gene, CDR1 is MNHEY and CDR2 is SVGAGI. The V end was cut by 7 bases, the J end by 4 bases, with 8 bases between. The length of the CDR3 is 12 residues. The CDR3 protein is CASMDFYNEQFF. Written as DNA, the CDR3 is TGTGCCAGCATGGACTTTTACAATGAGCAGTTCTTC.

This chain joins TRBV10-3 and TRBJ1-2; no definite D call. Germline V gene lookup returns CDR1 ENHRY and CDR2 SYGVKD. The germline V and J ends were trimmed by 2 bases and 1 base, with 5 bases remaining between them. This CDR3 contains 13 residues. The CDR3 nucleotides read TGTGCCATCAGTGAGGGGGTTAACTATGGCTACACCTTC. It encodes CAISEGVNYGYTF.